The 25 T cell receptor beta chains in this list originate from one sample, sequenced in a study of shared clonotypes between healthy human individuals (dated by TCRdb to the early 2020s). The library was generated by the immunoSEQ multiplex PCR assay. Imported from immuneACCESS, the table was reduced by TCRdb to in-frame sequences with V and J called. These copies leave out some clones; in studies compared against another copy, an unresolved V gene accounts for under half, and the cause of the remainder is not known. The sample profile shows over a million clones; under 99% of them were found once. Clones ranked in the top ten supply around 0.45% of the sample. The sequenced material came from naive CD4+ T cells sorted from blood. The cell subset or site label for this specimen denotes: CD45RA+ positively selected. The source of these receptors is a man younger than 40 in good health.

The V gene is TRBV5-1, the J gene TRBJ2-1, with 7 bases matching TRBD1. The CDR3 has 15 residues. Unmatched junction bases numbered 11, after V lost 1 base and J lost 10 bases. CDR1 is SGHRS, CDR2 YFSETQ, per germline. The CDR3 nucleotides are TGCGCCAGCAGCTTGACAGGGGATGGCCGCGGGGAGCAGTTCTTC. The encoded protein is CASSLTGDGRGEQFF.

The V gene is TRBV25-1, the J gene TRBJ1-1; D call uncertain. This CDR3 spans 13 amino acids. V shed 8 bases and J shed 5 bases, with 15 bases lying between them. Per the germline V gene, CDR1 is MGHDK and CDR2 is SYGVNS. The CDR3 nucleotides are TGTGCCAGCCGGACCGCCTGGGGTACTGAAGCTTTCTTT. As protein: CASRTAWGTEAFF.

The chain couples TRBV18 to TRBJ2-3; unclear D gene. The germline V gene encodes CDR1 KGHSH and CDR2 LQKENI. V was pared by 5 bases and J by 10 bases, with 16 bases between. The CDR3 contains 13 residues. The CDR3 DNA follows: TGTGCCAGCTCAGTAGACGCCTTTGGTCCGCAGTATTTT. It encodes CASSVDAFGPQYF.

The chain links TRBV27 to TRBJ2-7, with 11 bases aligning to TRBD1. Trimming took 3 bases from V and 0 from J; bases not matched to a gene: 4. Germline V CDR1 and CDR2: MNHEY, SMNVEV (reference sequence). The CDR3 length is 16 residues. The CDR3 sequence is CASSFRGTGGSYEQYF. The CDR3 DNA reads TGTGCCAGCAGTTTTCGCGGGACAGGGGGCTCCTACGAGCAGTACTTC.

The chain uses TRBV27 and TRBJ1-2, with D uncertain. The CDR3 loop spans 13 amino acids. The ends were cut back, 0 bases at V and 6 bases at J, with 8 bases in the middle. The germline V gene encodes CDR1 MNHEY and CDR2 SMNVEV (reference sequence). The CDR3 DNA reads as TGTGCCAGCAGTTTATCTAGGGCTCATGGCTACACCTTC. Its protein is CASSLSRAHGYTF.

This chain connects TRBV7-9 to TRBJ2-3; D not resolved. Germline CDR1 SEHNR, CDR2 FQNEAQ (reference sequence). This CDR3 spans 14 amino acids. V dropped 5 bases and J dropped 1 base, with 10 bases sitting between them. CDR3 bases: TGTGCCAGCAGCCCGCAACTTGGCACAGATACGCAGTATTTT. Its protein is CASSPQLGTDTQYF.

This clone was counted once. This chain links TRBV18 with TRBJ2-7, with D unclear. Between the trimmed V and J ends, which lost 3 bases and 7 bases, there was a span of 10 bases. The length of the CDR3 is 12 residues. Germline CDR1 is KGHSH and CDR2 is LQKENI. The CDR3 nucleotides read TGTGCCAGCTCACCTACTCTCGTGGAGCAGTACTTC. Translating it yields CASSPTLVEQYF.

With regard to this clone: Other DNA variants within this sample encode the same CDR3. This chain links TRBV5-1 with TRBJ2-3, with no clear D. This CDR3 comprises 15 residues. The germline V and J ends were trimmed by 0 bases and 0 bases, with 8 bases remaining between them. Germline V gives CDR1 SGHRS, CDR2 YFSETQ. The CDR3 nucleotides are TGCGCCAGCAGCTTGGTAGGTAGCAGCACAGATACGCAGTATTTT. Translation gives CASSLVGSSTDTQYF.

The genes are TRBV28 and TRBJ2-7; TRBD1 aligns across 10 bases. With 7 bases clipped from V and 5 bases from J, the junction kept 11 bases outside the gene matches. CDR3 length: 15 amino acids. In germline, CDR1 is MDHEN, CDR2 SYDVKM. For the CDR3, the DNA is TGTGCCAGCACGGGACAGGGGACATCGGGCGACGAGCAGTACTTC. The encoded protein is CASTGQGTSGDEQYF.

The CDR3 is CASSANSGQYF. The CDR3 DNA is TGTGCCAGCAGTGCAAACTCAGGGCAGTACTTC. The chain employs TRBV25-1 and TRBJ2-7; D gene ambiguous. The V end lost 4 bases, the J end lost 9 bases, and 10 bases lay between the germline ends. The germline V gene has CDR1 MGHDK and CDR2 SYGVNS. The CDR3 spans 11 residues.

The chain joins TRBV5-5 to TRBJ2-7; possibly TRBD1 for D (6 bases). The V and J ends lost 4 bases and 4 bases respectively, with 18 bases between them. Germline loops: CDR1 SGHKS, CDR2 YYEKEE (reference sequence). This CDR3 spans 15 amino acids. The CDR3 region is CASSLGHRESYEQYF. The CDR3 nucleotides are TGTGCCAGCAGCCTGGGGCACAGGGAGTCTTACGAGCAGTACTTC.

The V gene is TRBV7-8, the J gene TRBJ2-1; the match to TRBD2 covers 11 bases. CDR1 and CDR2 from the germline V gene are SGHVS and FQNEAQ. This CDR3 is 16 amino acids long. J gave up 3 bases and V 5 bases, and 6 bases lay outside the gene matches. CDR3 nucleotides: TGTGCCAGCAGCCCGAGAGGGACTAGCGGCTACAATGAGCAGTTCTTC. The encoded protein is CASSPRGTSGYNEQFF. Based on the CDR3 plus reference TRBV7-8 and TRBJ2-1, the full variable domain is GAGVSQSPRYKVAKRGQDVALRCDPISGHVSLFWYQQALGQGPEFLTYFQNEAQLDKSGLPSDRFFAERPEGSVSTLKIQRTQQEDSAVYLCASSPRGTSGYNEQFFGPGTRLTVL.

J is TRBJ1-1 and V is TRBV7-9; 9 bases are shared with TRBD1. The V and J ends lost 5 bases and 3 bases, in that order; junction bases with no gene match: 7. The length of the CDR3 is 15 residues. Germline loops: CDR1 SEHNR, CDR2 FQNEAQ (reference sequence). CDR3 amino acids: CASSPNRGPHTEAFF. CDR3 DNA: TGTGCCAGCAGCCCCAACAGGGGGCCGCACACTGAAGCTTTCTTT.

This sequence joins TRBV9 and TRBJ1-2, with TRBD1 identical over 11 bases. Trimming at V came to 4 bases and at J to 9 bases, leaving 8 bases not matched to a gene. The germline V gene has CDR1 SGDLS and CDR2 YYNGEE. The CDR3 sequence is 14 residues long. The CDR3, as DNA: TGTGCCAGCAGCCGGGACAGGGGGGATAGGAGCTACACCTTC. This encodes CASSRDRGDRSYTF.

The genes are TRBV11-2 and TRBJ2-1, with TRBD2 matching over 10 bases. Germline CDR1 SGHAT, CDR2 FQNNGV. V was clipped by 1 base and J by 9 bases; unmatched bases: 6. The CDR3 covers 15 residues. The CDR3 is CASSLAQREGSEQFF. The CDR3, as DNA: TGTGCCAGCAGCTTAGCACAGCGGGAGGGCTCTGAGCAGTTCTTC.

This clone was seen only once. The CDR3 loop reads CASSLDPRGVGEQYF. The CDR3 DNA reads as TGTGCCAGCAGCTTAGATCCGCGGGGAGTTGGCGAGCAGTACTTC. V gene TRBV11-2 combines with J gene TRBJ2-7; tentative D call: TRBD2 (6 bases). Germline CDR1 and CDR2: SGHAT and FQNNGV. Between the trimmed V and J ends, which lost 0 bases and 6 bases, there was a span of 15 bases. This CDR3 region has 15 residues.

The chain couples TRBV29-1 to TRBJ2-2, with D maybe TRBD2 (6 bases). The length of the CDR3 is 13 residues. Trimming left V 6 bases short and J 6 bases short, with 14 bases between. The germline V gene encodes CDR1 SQVTM and CDR2 ANQGSEA. In nucleotides, the CDR3 is TGCAGCGTCTCCGGGCGGGAATCCGGGGAGCTGTTTTTT. Translating it yields CSVSGRESGELFF.

This chain connects TRBV9 to TRBJ2-3, with 11 bases lining up with TRBD2. V shed 4 bases and J 1 base; nucleotides not matched to a gene: 8. Germline V gives CDR1 SGDLS, CDR2 YYNGEE. The CDR3 consists of 17 residues. CDR3 DNA: TGTGCCAGCAGCCCTGGGACTAGCGGCGGAGGCACAGATACGCAGTATTTT. Amino acids: CASSPGTSGGGTDTQYF.

V is TRBV7-9 and J is TRBJ1-3; D gene uncertain. Germline lookup yields CDR1 SEHNR and CDR2 FQNEAQ (reference sequence). V was trimmed by 5 bases and J by 0 bases, leaving 17 bases between them. The CDR3 is made up of 17 amino acids. The chain's CDR3 is CASSPRVTVVSGNTIYF. The CDR3 nucleotides are TGTGCCAGCAGCCCAAGGGTCACAGTGGTCTCTGGAAACACCATATATTTT.

This chain links TRBV5-1 with TRBJ2-7, with D perhaps given as TRBD1 or TRBD2 (5 bases each). The V end was cut by 0 bases, the J end by 6 bases, with 19 bases between. CDR3 length equals 16 residues. Germline lookup yields CDR1 SGHRS and CDR2 YFSETQ. The CDR3 DNA reads as TGCGCCAGCAGCTTGGCCTCTAGGGACGGGCTAGCCGAGCAGTACTTC. Amino acid sequence: CASSLASRDGLAEQYF.

Remarks on this clone: Other nucleotide sequences from this sample produce the same CDR3. The rearrangement uses TRBV5-1 and TRBJ2-7; TRBD1 aligns across 9 bases. Germline CDR1 SGHRS, CDR2 YFSETQ. This CDR3 has 15 amino acids. The J segment lost 4 bases and the V segment lost 2 bases, leaving 7 bases of the junction unmatched. This chain's CDR3 is CASSLPGQGPYEQYF. The DNA of the CDR3 is TGCGCCAGCAGCTTACCGGGACAGGGACCTTACGAGCAGTACTTC.

The chain uses TRBV5-1 and TRBJ1-2, with D unresolved. V dropped 5 bases and J dropped 3 bases, with 23 bases sitting between them. This CDR3 is built from 17 residues. Per the germline V gene, CDR1 is SGHRS and CDR2 is YFSETQ. The CDR3 DNA sequence: TGCGCCAGCAGTTCCCTTCCAGGTGGGGAAACAGACTATGGCTACACCTTC. Translation: CASSSLPGGETDYGYTF. The full variable domain, rest sourced from reference TRBV5-1 and TRBJ1-2, is KAGVTQTPRYLIKTRGQQVTLSCSPISGHRSVSWYQQTPGQGLQFLFEYFSETQRNKGNFPGRFSGRQFSNSRSEMNVSTLELGDSALYLCASSSLPGGETDYGYTFGSGTRLTVV.

The chain joins TRBV6-5 to TRBJ2-1; TRBD2 might be the D (5 bases). Trimming stripped 5 bases from V and 1 base from J, with 9 bases between. The V gene's germline CDR1 is MNHEY and CDR2 SVGAGI. CDR3 length: 14 residues. CDR3 nucleotide sequence: TGTGCCAGCAGTGGGAGTGGTTCCTACAATGAGCAGTTCTTC. This sequence encodes CASSGSGSYNEQFF.

Comments on this clone: The identical CDR3 is also encoded by other nucleotide sequences in the sample. The chain is built from TRBV9 and TRBJ1-1, with 7 bases aligning to TRBD1. The CDR3 spans 14 residues. Germline CDR1 and CDR2: SGDLS and YYNGEE. V shed 3 bases and J 1 base; nucleotides not matched to a gene: 3. The CDR3 sequence is CASSAGTANTEAFF. The CDR3 DNA is TGTGCCAGCAGCGCAGGGACAGCGAACACTGAAGCTTTCTTT. The full variable domain, its missing parts supplied by reference TRBV9 and TRBJ1-1, is DSGVTQTPKHLITATGQRVTLRCSPRSGDLSVYWYQQSLDQGLQFLIQYYNGEERAKGNILERFSAQQFPDLHSELNLSSLELGDSALYFCASSAGTANTEAFFGQGTRLTVV.

This CDR3 is CSVEDHGGRRGYTF. CDR3 DNA: TGCAGCGTTGAAGATCATGGGGGCCGGAGGGGCTACACCTTC. The chain joins TRBV29-1 to TRBJ1-2, with TRBD1 as a possible D gene (6 bases). V shed 0 bases and J shed 8 bases, with 16 bases lying between them. This CDR3 has 14 residues. Germline V gene sequence: CDR1 SQVTM, CDR2 ANQGSEA.